This T cell receptor (beta chain) was documented in a study of Ad26.COV2.S vaccination and SARS-CoV-2 variants. Overall study: Donor joined the COV1001 Ad26.COV2.S trial arm.

Specified treatment: about 20 received Ad26.COV2.S at low or high dose, single or two shots; roughly five received placebo; per-sample allocation not given. Each sample was drawn 63 days after the first injection (of vaccine or placebo). Donor was an adult aged 18-55 years in Boston. CDR3 length equals 15 residues. Trimming shortened V by 1 base and J by 2 bases, and 10 bases separated the two germline ends. Germline CDR1 reads SGHDN; CDR2 reads FVKESK. Method: immunoSEQ multiplex PCR; TCRdb's copy keeps in-frame clones and lacks some. The data show hundreds of thousands of clones, about 85% seen once.

This TCR was recovered from a person aged 18-60 years who received the Ad26.COV2.S COVID-19 vaccine or a placebo. The source material was peripheral blood, sampled in a trial of Ad26.COV2.S vaccine versus placebo. The J gene is TRBJ2-3, the V gene TRBV14; D remains ambiguous. The CDR3 is CASSQVPLATDTQYF. The CDR3 DNA follows: TGTGCCAGCAGCCAAGTTCCCCTTGCCACAGATACGCAGTATTTT. Together with reference TRBV14 and TRBJ2-3, the CDR3 gives the full variable domain: EAGVTQFPSHSVIEKGQTVTLRCDPISGHDNLYWYRRVMGKEIKFLLHFVKESKQDESGMPNNRFLAERTGGTYSTLKVQPAELEDSGVYFCASSQVPLATDTQYFGPGTRLTVL.